This T cell receptor (beta chain) was found in a study of blood T cells in healthy people across ages. Whole-study results and caveats: The CMV status of each donor remained undetermined, and this could have confounded shifts in expanded clonotypes. Per million T cells, the diversity of TCR beta decreased roughly linearly as age advanced. When one million T cells were used, diversity estimates were thought to be underestimates.

It was with a sample-barcoded 5' primer and a J-beta primer mix that a second PCR of roughly 6 to 12 cycles was run. TCRdb called the 5' RACE reads again in MiXCR, with one record for every CDR3 protein. The sample includes over 550,000 distinct CDR3 sequences, approximately 30% seen only once; the top ten take around 16%. PBMCs, at least 7 million per sample, were isolated. At least ten counts were recorded for this clonotype. What it binds is not known. The CDR3 runs to 16 residues. J was trimmed by 3 bases and V by 1 base; bases with no gene match: 8. Germline V gene data show CDR1 as LGHNA and CDR2 as YSLEER.

This chain uses TRBV4-3 with TRBJ2-5; 7 nucleotides match TRBD1. This TCR derives from an elderly woman in good health. Sequenced input: blood. The DNA for the CDR3 is TGCGCCAGCAGCCAAGGGACAGGCTACAACGAAGAGACCCAGTACTTC. Its protein product is CASSQGTGYNEETQYF.